This TCR beta chain was found in a study of T cells in localized non-small cell lung cancer. Germline V gene sequence: CDR1 DFQATT, CDR2 SNEGSKA (reference sequence). The CDR3 sequence is 11 residues long. V was pared by 7 bases and J by 6 bases, with 13 bases between. The protocol was immunoSEQ multiplex PCR, while the TCRdb copy is restricted to in-frame clones and leaves out a portion. The table has 100,000 to 150,000 clones, approximately 88% seen once. The specimen comprised peripheral blood, sampled before any cancer treatment. The sequence was obtained from a female donor over 55 with stage I lung adenocarcinoma. The chain employs TRBV20-1 and TRBJ2-7; D unclear. The CDR3 is CSVPLGREQYF. The CDR3 DNA is TGCAGTGTGCCGCTGGGCCGCGAGCAGTACTTC.